This T cell receptor beta chain originates from a study of T cells expressing NK-cell markers (dated by TCRdb to about 2020). About the full investigation: Seven to nine donors provided sorted CD3+CD56+NKG2C+, CD3+CD56+NKG2C- and CD3+CD56-NKG2C+ T-cell subsets, whose TCR beta-chain repertoires were profiled. Libraries were sequenced as 2 x 150 bp reads on Illumina HiSeq 2000/2500, MiSeq or NextSeq. The study sequenced eight donors, all healthy volunteers chosen at random: three men and five women. Of the eight sequenced donors, seven were found to be HCMV-seropositive and one was found to be HCMV-seronegative. Study-wide conclusions, independent of this receptor: For five or six donors, the dominant CD3+CD56+NKG2C+ clonotypes were among the top 10 CD8+ clonotypes and accounted for roughly 1.0-7.5% of CD8+ T cells. Those dominant clonotypes were again the most abundant among CD3+CD56-NKG2C+ cells in several donors, at about 25-60.1%. Whether the expanded NKG2C-expressing T cell clones were specific for HCMV antigens remained unclear.

TCRdb shows the sequencer as Illumina HiSeq 2000. 5'RACE template switching, by which a universal primer site and unique molecular identifiers were added, was used to make TCR beta cDNA libraries. Priming for cDNA synthesis came from the TCR beta constant segment, and two successive PCR amplification steps followed. The source study handled its data this way. MIGEC was used to demultiplex reads and group reads by UMI, and MiTCR was used to assemble and quantify clonotypes. To exclude erroneous sequences, only TCR cDNA sequences supported by at least two reads were retained. Downstream repertoire analysis used the tcR package, and clonotypes were matched across fractions by CDR3 nucleotide sequence plus V segment. VDJmatch was used to annotate antigen specificity against VDJdb, with one amino acid substitution in CDR3 allowed. TCRdb reprocessed the reads and provides one entry for every CDR3 protein sequence; no DNA is given. TCRdb, not the authors, supplied the V and J calls. In this sample's table one finds 500,000 to 600,000 distinct CDR3 sequences. Roughly 3.6% of the sample is taken by the ten largest.

In regard to this clonotype: The antigen it binds to is not known.

HCMV-specific IgG was detected in serum with a commercial ELISA kit to determine HCMV serostatus. Peripheral blood mononuclear cells were isolated from blood by Ficoll density gradient centrifugation. The CDR3 contains 14 residues, cysteine and phenylalanine counted. The DNA sequence is not available. Looking up the germline V gene (reference sequence) yields CDR1 SEHNR and CDR2 FQNEAQ. The receptor was derived from a man aged 18-30 years in good health. Donor details come from another sample of the same person, matched by shared clones. The chain employs TRBV7-9 and TRBJ1-1. The sample comprised blood T cells: a sorted CD56 or NKG2C T cell subset, CD4+ or CD8+ T cells, or bulk PBMC T cells (not recorded which). The CDR3 corresponds to CASSNSTMNTEAFF.